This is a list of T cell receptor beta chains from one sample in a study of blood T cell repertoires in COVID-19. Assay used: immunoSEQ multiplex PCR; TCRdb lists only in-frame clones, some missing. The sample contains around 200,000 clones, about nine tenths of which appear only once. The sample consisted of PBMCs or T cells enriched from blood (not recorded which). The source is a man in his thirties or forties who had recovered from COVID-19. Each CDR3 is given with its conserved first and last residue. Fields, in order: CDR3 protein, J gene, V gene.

CASSQEFAGELFF	TRBJ2-2	TRBV4-2
CSASTGLAGIGIDEQFF	TRBJ2-1	TRBV20-1
CASSLEGDRGYGYTF	TRBJ1-2	TRBV7-9
CASSQGGTGDTEAFF	TRBJ1-1	TRBV4-1
CASTSGTGDSVDNQPQHF	TRBJ1-5	TRBV21-1
CASSLERQGAGEQYF	TRBJ2-7	TRBV5-1
CASSVGTLQETQYF	TRBJ2-5	TRBV2
CAWSLGGDYEQYF	TRBJ2-7	TRBV30
CASSPWTDNTEAFF	TRBJ1-1	TRBV9
CASSSPGTRNTDTQYF	TRBJ2-3	TRBV9
CASSMSGGPDTQYF	TRBJ2-3	TRBV19
CSANRGTEAFF	TRBJ1-1	TRBV20-1
CAWATGQGDSPLHF	TRBJ1-6	TRBV30
CASSLAETSGGASTDTQYF	TRBJ2-3	TRBV7-9
CASSLFDSVPYEQYF	TRBJ2-7	TRBV5-4
CAWKRNYYGYTF	TRBJ1-2	TRBV30